These 19 T cell receptor beta chains came from one sample sequenced in a study of blood T cell repertoires in COVID-19. The assay was immunoSEQ multiplex PCR, and TCRdb's table has in-frame clones only and misses some. The repertoire includes approximately 150,000 clones, around 83% of them detected once, and less than 20% sits in the top ten. Input material: peripheral blood. Receptors were obtained from a woman between 70 and 85 years old who had recovered from COVID-19.

The chain links TRBV7-2 to TRBJ1-1; no clear D. V dropped 5 bases and J dropped 2 bases, with 6 bases sitting between them. This CDR3 spans 12 amino acids. Germline CDR1 is SGHTA and CDR2 is FQGNSA. CDR3 loop: CASSVRNTEAFF. DNA for the CDR3: TGTGCCAGCAGCGTCAGAAACACTGAAGCTTTCTTT.

This sequence joins TRBV28 and TRBJ2-7; 10 bases are shared with TRBD1. With 3 bases clipped from V and 3 bases from J, the junction kept 8 bases outside the gene matches. This CDR3 is 16 amino acids long. In germline, CDR1 is MDHEN, CDR2 SYDVKM. The CDR3 coding sequence is TGTGCCAGCAGTTTTTTCGGACAGGGGGGCAACTACGAGCAGTACTTC. Amino acid sequence: CASSFFGQGGNYEQYF.

The V and J genes are TRBV4-3 and TRBJ2-3; TRBD2 agrees at 9 bases. Germline V gives CDR1 LGHNA, CDR2 YSLEER. The ends lost 0 bases at V and 6 bases at J; junction bases unmatched: 16. The CDR3 has 19 amino acids. The CDR3 reads CASSQEPPWASGAGDTQYF. The CDR3 nucleotides read TGCGCCAGCAGCCAAGAGCCCCCTTGGGCTAGCGGGGCGGGCGATACGCAGTATTTT.

The chain carries TRBV3-1 (or the pseudogene TRBV3-2) and TRBJ2-2; D call uncertain. V lost 0 bases to trimming and J lost 5 bases, with 4 bases between them. Germline V lookup: CDR1 LGHDT, CDR2 YNNKEL (reference sequence). CDR3 size: 13 residues. DNA of the CDR3: TGTGCCAGCAGCCAAGACTTAACCGGGGAGCTGTTTTTT. It specifies CASSQDLTGELFF.

This chain connects TRBV7-9 to TRBJ1-1; D not resolved. Germline CDR1 SEHNR, CDR2 FQNEAQ (reference sequence). Trimming removed 1 base at V and 0 bases at J, with 12 bases between. The CDR3 contains 16 residues. DNA for the CDR3: TGTGCCAGCAGCTTAGGAGGGTACCGGCTGAACACTGAAGCTTTCTTT. This codes for CASSLGGYRLNTEAFF.

The chain has TRBV10-3 and TRBJ2-1; 9 bases match TRBD2. CDR3 length: 16 residues. V shed 10 bases, J shed 6 bases, and the junction held 16 bases outside the gene matches. Per the germline V gene, CDR1 is ENHRY and CDR2 is SYGVKD. CDR3 region: CATLAGVGRGPNEQFF. The CDR3 nucleotides read TGTGCCACCTTAGCGGGAGTGGGACGGGGGCCCAATGAGCAGTTCTTC.

The genes are TRBV5-1 and TRBJ2-1; 10 nucleotides align to TRBD2. Germline V gives CDR1 SGHRS, CDR2 YFSETQ. After removal of 4 bases from V and 5 bases from J, the junction contained 9 bases not matched to a gene. There are 16 residues in the CDR3. CDR3 protein: CASSAFSGGQNNEQFF. Written as DNA, the CDR3 is TGCGCCAGCAGCGCCTTTAGCGGGGGGCAAAACAATGAGCAGTTCTTC.

This rearrangement joins TRBV28 to TRBJ2-2; D gene unclear. Looked up from germline, CDR1 is MDHEN and CDR2 is SYDVKM. Trimming left V 6 bases short and J 0 bases short, with 5 bases between. This CDR3 region has 13 residues. The CDR3 sequence: CASRPANTGELFF. In nucleotides, the CDR3 is TGTGCCAGCAGGCCAGCGAACACCGGGGAGCTGTTTTTT.

This clone occurred once. The V call is TRBV3-1 (or the pseudogene TRBV3-2), the J call TRBJ1-2; 9 bases are a match to TRBD1. This CDR3 spans 15 amino acids. Per the germline V gene, CDR1 is LGHDT and CDR2 is YNNKEL (reference sequence). Germline trimming cut 2 bases from V and 4 bases from J; bases unmatched to any gene: 5. The CDR3 loop reads CASSQSDRGAYGYTF. The CDR3 DNA sequence: TGTGCCAGCAGCCAAAGTGACAGGGGGGCCTATGGCTACACCTTC.

The count of this clone is one. This chain connects TRBV9 to TRBJ2-5; D perhaps matches TRBD2 (6 bases). Germline CDR1 and CDR2: SGDLS and YYNGEE. Trimming pared 6 bases from V and 5 bases from J, leaving 20 bases between. The CDR3 spans 15 residues. CDR3: CASTGGSGGGETQYF. CDR3 sequence (DNA): TGTGCCAGCACCGGGGGTAGCGGAGGAGGGGAGACCCAGTACTTC.

The rearrangement joins TRBV6-5 to TRBJ2-1; 7 nucleotides agree with TRBD2. The CDR3 runs to 12 residues. Per the germline V gene, CDR1 is MNHEY and CDR2 is SVGAGI. J lost 6 bases, V lost 7 bases, and 3 bases had no gene match. In nucleotides, the CDR3 is TGTGCCAGCATTCTAGCGGCCAATGAGCAGTTCTTC. Protein product: CASILAANEQFF.

The chain is built from TRBV5-1 and TRBJ1-1; perhaps TRBD1 as D (5 bases). CDR3 size: 15 residues. Germline V gene sequence: CDR1 SGHRS, CDR2 YFSETQ. V lost 4 bases to trimming and J lost 3 bases, with 16 bases between them. CDR3 nucleotides: TGCGCCAGCAGCCCCGCGGGGGGAGCGGACACTGAAGCTTTCTTT. This translates into CASSPAGGADTEAFF.

The V and J genes are TRBV5-1 and TRBJ1-1, with D possibly being TRBD1 (5 bases). CDR1 is SGHRS and CDR2 is YFSETQ in the germline V gene. This CDR3 has 15 residues. V shed 0 bases and J shed 1 base, with 10 bases lying between them. The CDR3 sequence: CASSLVGTSNTEAFF. CDR3 bases: TGCGCCAGCAGCTTGGTGGGGACTTCGAACACTGAAGCTTTCTTT.

Notes on this clone: The junction departs from the called germline gene at one end, perhaps through a read error. The CDR3 reads CASTLGAGGKETQYF. CDR3 nucleotides: TGCGCCAGCACCTTGGGCGCAGGGGGCAAGGAGACCCAGTACTTC. This chain connects TRBV5-1 to TRBJ2-5; TRBD1 matches 8 bases. CDR1 SGHRS and CDR2 YFSETQ come from the germline V gene. CDR3 length equals 15 residues.

This clone was detected once. The chain uses TRBV18 and TRBJ1-5; 7 bases line up with TRBD1. The CDR3 has 14 residues. Per the germline V gene, CDR1 is KGHSH and CDR2 is LQKENI. Unmatched junction bases numbered 0, after V lost 3 bases and J lost 1 base. DNA of the CDR3: TGTGCCAGCTCACCGGGACAGAGCAATCAGCCCCAGCATTTT. It yields the protein CASSPGQSNQPQHF.

This chain links TRBV5-5 with TRBJ2-5, with D perhaps matching TRBD2 (5 bases). Germline CDR1 SGHKS, CDR2 YYEKEE (reference sequence). The CDR3 sequence is 16 residues long. V was trimmed by 0 bases and J by 2 bases, leaving 14 bases between them. CDR3 sequence reads: CASSLGWAGNQETQYF. In nucleotides, the CDR3 is TGTGCCAGCAGCTTGGGTTGGGCGGGCAATCAAGAGACCCAGTACTTC. Filled out from reference TRBV5-5 and TRBJ2-5, the complete variable domain reads DAGVTQSPTHLIKTRGQQVTLRCSPISGHKSVSWYQQVLGQGPQFIFQYYEKEERGRGNFPDRFSARQFPNYSSELNVNALLLGDSALYLCASSLGWAGNQETQYFGPGTRLLVL.

The chain couples TRBV18 to TRBJ1-6, with D possibly TRBD1 on 6 matching bases. There are 17 residues in the CDR3. CDR1 KGHSH and CDR2 LQKENI come from the germline V gene. Trimming stripped 0 bases from V and 3 bases from J, with 12 bases between. The CDR3 DNA reads TGTGCCAGCTCACCACCCCGCAGGGGTGGCTATAATTCACCCCTCCACTTT. Protein sequence: CASSPPRRGGYNSPLHF.

V and J are TRBV6-5 and TRBJ1-6, with TRBD1 matching 7 bases. The germline gives CDR1 MNHEY, CDR2 SVGAGI. The length of the CDR3 is 14 residues. J lost 7 bases, V lost 7 bases, and 7 bases had no gene match. CDR3 residues: CASTRDSTNSPLHF. In nucleotides, the CDR3 is TGTGCCAGCACCCGGGACAGTACGAATTCACCCCTCCACTTT.

This chain joins TRBV19 and TRBJ2-1, with 7 bases matching TRBD2. This CDR3 comprises 17 residues. With 7 bases clipped from V and 9 bases from J, the junction kept 21 bases outside the gene matches. The germline V gene has CDR1 LNHDA and CDR2 SQIVND (reference sequence). The CDR3 sequence: CASTTAGLRRGLSEQFF. DNA for the CDR3: TGTGCCAGTACCACGGCGGGGCTACGGCGGGGGTTGAGTGAGCAGTTCTTC.